The 27 T cell receptor beta chains below all came from one sample that was sequenced in a study of CXCR3-negative and CXCR3-positive naive CD8 T cells (dated 2019 in TCRdb). The listed sequencing device is NextSeq 550. The Human TCR Profiling Kit (MiLaboratory) was used to make UMI-labeled 5' RACE TRB cDNA libraries. Reads reprocessed by TCRdb are summarized as one entry per CDR3 protein sequence, and DNA is absent. The sample table holds roughly 45,000 distinct CDR3 sequences. Approximately 2.3% of the sample goes to the ten largest clones. Sequencing was performed on naive CXCR3- CD8+ T cells from blood. Read against the paper, the sample's cell subset or site label means: CD45RO-CCR7+CD27+CD95- naive CD8+ T cells lacking CXCR3 (TNR3-). These receptor sequences come from a human donor in good health. Some clones in this sample may be carry-over from other donors' samples.

The chain is built from TRBV28 and TRBJ2-7; lacking DNA, the TRBD1 call made by TCRdb goes unchecked. Germline CDR1 MDHEN, CDR2 SYDVKM. The CDR3 loop spans 17 amino acids. CDR3 loop: CASSFRLRGPDPGEQYF.

The chain employs TRBV5-1 and TRBJ2-1; as DNA is missing, the TRBD1 call by TCRdb cannot be tested. Germline values: CDR1 SGHRS, CDR2 YFSETQ. CDR3 length equals 13 residues. CDR3 in amino acids: CASSLDGGNEQFF.

The chain joins TRBV10-3 to TRBJ1-2. The germline V gene has CDR1 ENHRY and CDR2 SYGVKD. The CDR3 has 13 residues. CDR3 protein: CAIQGGGNYGYTF.

The chain is built from TRBV21-1 and TRBJ2-7; the TCRdb call, TRBD2, lacks DNA for checking. TRBV21-1 is reported as a pseudogene. This CDR3 comprises 15 residues. The CDR3 loop reads CASSTTGVPSDEQYF.

This chain connects TRBV7-9 to TRBJ2-7. The CDR3 sequence is 14 residues long. In germline, CDR1 is SEHNR, CDR2 FQNEAQ (reference sequence). The CDR3 loop is CASSWAADPYEQYF. Looking up the rest from reference TRBV7-9 and TRBJ2-7 gives the full variable domain: DTGVSQNPRHKITKRGQNVTFRCDPISEHNRLYWYRQTLGQGPEFLTYFQNEAQLEKSRLLSDRFSAERPKGSFSTLEIQRTEQGDSAMYLCASSWAADPYEQYFGPGTRLTVT.

The gene calls are TRBV5-1 and TRBJ2-7; TCRdb's assignment of TRBD1 cannot be checked, as there is no DNA. Germline-derived CDR1 and CDR2 are SGHRS and YFSETQ. The CDR3 contains 15 residues. CDR3 protein: CASSLRTGTSYEQYF.

The chain links TRBV7-2 to TRBJ2-7; lacking DNA, the TRBD1 call made by TCRdb goes unchecked. The CDR3 has 16 residues. CDR1 and CDR2 (germline): SGHTA, FQGNSA. This CDR3 is CASSLGGTGSFYEQYF.

The V and J genes are TRBV29-1 and TRBJ2-5; the D call from TCRdb, TRBD1, cannot be confirmed without DNA. This CDR3 is 13 amino acids long. Germline-derived CDR1 and CDR2 are SQVTM and ANQGSEA. The CDR3 loop reads CSVGQGWQETQYF.

The chain has TRBV11-2 and TRBJ1-1; TCRdb picks TRBD1, but there is no DNA to check that call. The CDR3 is made up of 15 amino acids. Germline CDR1 and CDR2: SGHAT and FQNNGV. The CDR3 spells CASSLVVEGYTEAFF.

This rearrangement joins TRBV28 to TRBJ2-7; no DNA is available, so the TRBD1 call from TCRdb remains unchecked. Germline V gene data show CDR1 as MDHEN and CDR2 as SYDVKM. The CDR3 has 15 amino acids. The CDR3 sequence is CASSFTGETNYEQYF.

J is TRBJ2-5 and V is TRBV7-9. CDR1 is SEHNR and CDR2 is FQNEAQ in the germline V gene (reference sequence). This CDR3 has 12 residues. CDR3 region: CASSGVQETQYF.

J is TRBJ2-3 and V is TRBV5-1; no DNA is available, so the TRBD1 call from TCRdb remains unchecked. The CDR3 sequence is 15 residues long. The germline CDR1 and CDR2 sequences are SGHRS and YFSETQ. CDR3 residues: CASSFGGQPIDTQYF.

V is TRBV15 and J is TRBJ2-6; TCRdb lists TRBD1, though no DNA is available to test this call. In germline, CDR1 is LNHNV, CDR2 YYDKDF (reference sequence). The length of the CDR3 is 16 residues. CDR3 loop: CATSRDSGTGANVLTF. Filled out from reference TRBV15 and TRBJ2-6, the complete variable domain reads DAMVIQNPRYQVTQFGKPVTLSCSQTLNHNVMYWYQQKSSQAPKLLFHYYDKDFNNEADTPDNFQSRRPNTSFCFLDIRSPGLGDTAMYLCATSRDSGTGANVLTFGAGSRLTVL.

The chain uses TRBV27 and TRBJ1-5. This CDR3 region has 13 residues. Germline CDR1 and CDR2: MNHEY and SMNVEV (reference sequence). This CDR3 reads CASSSSRTQPQHF.

The chain carries TRBV28 and TRBJ2-7. The CDR3 totals 14 residues. The germline gives CDR1 MDHEN, CDR2 SYDVKM. Here the CDR3 reads CASSSRTGPYEQYF. Combining the CDR3 with reference TRBV28 and TRBJ2-7 gives the whole variable domain DVKVTQSSRYLVKRTGEKVFLECVQDMDHENMFWYRQDPGLGLRLIYFSYDVKMKEKGDIPEGYSVSREKKERFSLILESASTNQTSMYLCASSSRTGPYEQYFGPGTRLTVT.

The chain recombines TRBV11-2 with TRBJ2-1. This CDR3 comprises 11 residues. The V gene's germline CDR1 is SGHAT and CDR2 FQNNGV. CDR3 in amino acids: CASSPRSEQFF.

The chain employs TRBV7-8 and TRBJ1-4; TCRdb's D call, TRBD1, is unchecked because there is no DNA. This CDR3 comprises 16 residues. The germline CDR1 and CDR2 sequences are SGHVS and FQNEAQ. The CDR3 spells CASSLFLSPTGDELFF. Combining the CDR3 with reference TRBV7-8 and TRBJ1-4 gives the whole variable domain GAGVSQSPRYKVAKRGQDVALRCDPISGHVSLFWYQQALGQGPEFLTYFQNEAQLDKSGLPSDRFFAERPEGSVSTLKIQRTQQEDSAVYLCASSLFLSPTGDELFFGSGTQLSVL.

J is TRBJ2-4 and V is TRBV6-2 or TRBV6-3; the D call of TRBD2 rests on TCRdb alone, since no DNA is present to check it. This CDR3 region has 16 residues. In germline, CDR1 is MNHEY, CDR2 SVGEGT. The CDR3 sequence is CASTVTSGGAKDIQYF.

The rearrangement links TRBV4-1 to TRBJ2-3; TCRdb outputs TRBD2, but without DNA this stays unchecked. Germline V gene data show CDR1 as MGHRA and CDR2 as YSYEKL. The CDR3 consists of 17 residues. The CDR3 is CASSQVPPGPPGDTQYF.

J is TRBJ2-7 and V is TRBV27; with no DNA, the TCRdb D assignment of TRBD1 cannot be verified. This CDR3 comprises 16 residues. The V gene's germline CDR1 is MNHEY and CDR2 SMNVEV (reference sequence). The chain's CDR3 is CASSNTGGSSVDEQYF.

The chain combines TRBV5-1 with TRBJ2-7; TCRdb designates TRBD1, a call that cannot be tested without DNA. Germline CDR1 is SGHRS and CDR2 is YFSETQ. The CDR3 spans 13 residues. This CDR3 reads CASSSPTGDEQYF.

The chain's CDR3 is CASRHDSQETQYF. The J gene is TRBJ2-5, the V gene TRBV6-6; there is no DNA to check the TCRdb D call of TRBD1. Germline CDR1 is MNHNY and CDR2 is SVGAGI (reference sequence). The CDR3 spans 13 residues.

This chain joins TRBV29-1 and TRBJ2-7; TCRdb gives TRBD1 as the D gene, but with no DNA this cannot be confirmed. CDR1 and CDR2 from the germline V gene are SQVTM and ANQGSEA. CDR3 length equals 13 residues. This CDR3 reads CSAWGGTTYEQYF.

V and J are TRBV28 and TRBJ1-5. CDR1 and CDR2 (germline): MDHEN, SYDVKM. CDR3 length: 15 residues. CDR3 loop: CASNTGGFMYQPQHF.

This chain uses TRBV29-1 with TRBJ1-2. Germline CDR1 SQVTM, CDR2 ANQGSEA. The CDR3 sequence is 13 residues long. The CDR3 loop reads CSVEDRPADGYTF.

This chain connects TRBV6-4 to TRBJ2-3; the D call of TRBD2 rests on TCRdb alone, since no DNA is present to check it. The length of the CDR3 is 14 residues. Germline values: CDR1 MRHNA, CDR2 SNTAGT. This CDR3 is CASSDGGGTDTQYF.

J is TRBJ1-1 and V is TRBV7-6; the TRBD1 assignment by TCRdb is unverifiable without DNA. The CDR3 is 14 amino acids. Germline V gives CDR1 SGHVS, CDR2 FNYEAQ. CDR3 protein: CASSSMGQGAEAFF.